The 29 T cell receptor beta chains reported below all come from one sample, sequenced in a study of cytomegalovirus exposure and HLA in healthy donors. It was with 60 Vbeta and 13 Jbeta primers that the PCR ran. Sequencing was performed with immunoSEQ multiplex PCR; in TCRdb, only in-frame clones are kept and a portion is missing. The sample lists 150,000 to 200,000 clones; about 81% were seen once. Sequencing was carried out using PBMCs. The receptors shown here come from a man between 18 and 29 years old in good health and CMV-seronegative.

V and J are TRBV28 and TRBJ1-2; D is uncertain. The CDR3 sequence is 11 residues long. Germline CDR1 and CDR2: MDHEN and SYDVKM. Trimming left V 8 bases short and J 7 bases short, with 11 bases between. The DNA of the CDR3 is TGTGCCAGCGGGAGGGCCGCTGGCTACACCTTC. It codes for CASGRAAGYTF.

The chain uses TRBV6-5 and TRBJ1-5; maybe TRBD1 (6 bases). CDR1 and CDR2 from the germline V gene are MNHEY and SVGAGI. V lost 5 bases and J lost 4, with 15 bases in between. The CDR3 spans 15 residues. This CDR3 reads CASSQNTGFNQPQHF. CDR3 coding DNA: TGTGCCAGCAGTCAAAACACAGGGTTTAATCAGCCCCAGCATTTT.

CDR3 amino acids: CASTLGGPPLHF. In DNA form, the CDR3 reads TGTGCCAGCACCCTGGGGGGACCACCCCTCCACTTT. The rearrangement uses TRBV6-6 and TRBJ1-6; D may be TRBD1 (5 bases). The CDR3 is 12 amino acids. V shed 7 bases and J shed 11 bases, with 12 bases lying between them. From germline, CDR1 is MNHNY and CDR2 SVGAGI (reference sequence).

This sequence joins TRBV7-2 and TRBJ1-6; 7 bases fit TRBD1. V trimming: 4 bases; J trimming: 7 bases; junction bases outside the gene matches: 7. This CDR3 comprises 15 residues. Germline V gene lookup returns CDR1 SGHTA and CDR2 FQGNSA. CDR3 region: CASSYGQEWNSPLHF. CDR3 in DNA: TGTGCCAGCAGCTACGGACAGGAATGGAATTCACCCCTCCACTTT.

The V and J genes are TRBV27 and TRBJ1-1; 9 bases are shared with TRBD1. The germline V gene has CDR1 MNHEY and CDR2 SMNVEV (reference sequence). V lost 7 bases to trimming and J lost 4 bases; unmatched junction nucleotides: 7. The CDR3 loop spans 14 amino acids. CDR3 amino acids: CASTETGGFTEAFF. CDR3 sequence (DNA): TGTGCCAGCACGGAGACAGGGGGTTTCACTGAAGCTTTCTTT.

J is TRBJ2-7 and V is TRBV5-1; 8 nucleotides agree with TRBD2. The V gene's germline CDR1 is SGHRS and CDR2 YFSETQ. There are 15 residues in the CDR3. J lost 0 bases, V lost 3 bases, and 5 bases had no gene match. CDR3: CASSSGGVGSYEQYF. DNA for the CDR3: TGCGCCAGCAGCTCCGGGGGGGTCGGCTCCTACGAGCAGTACTTC.

The chain carries TRBV13 and TRBJ2-1; 12 nucleotides agree with TRBD2. The germline gives CDR1 PRHDT, CDR2 FYEKMQ (reference sequence). This CDR3 spans 15 amino acids. J was trimmed by 9 bases and V by 1 base; bases with no gene match: 4. As DNA, the CDR3 is TGTGCCAGCAGCTTAGATCTAGCGGGAGGGCGTGAGCAGTTCTTC. Protein: CASSLDLAGGREQFF.

This clone has more than one count but fewer than ten. The chain employs TRBV7-8 and TRBJ1-2; possibly TRBD1 for D (5 bases). The germline V and J ends were trimmed by 5 bases and 5 bases, with 15 bases remaining between them. Germline CDR1 reads SGHVS; CDR2 reads FQNEAQ. The length of the CDR3 is 14 residues. CDR3 coding DNA: TGTGCCAGCAGCCGTCAGTTGGGGGGATATGGCTACACCTTC. This encodes CASSRQLGGYGYTF.

This clone has just a few counts. The gene calls are TRBV11-3 and TRBJ1-1; D not resolved. CDR3 length: 13 residues. Between the trimmed V and J ends, which lost 0 bases and 3 bases, there was a span of 5 bases. Germline V gene lookup returns CDR1 SGHNT and CDR2 YENEEA. The CDR3 region has the DNA TGTGCCAGCAGCTTAGATCCAGACACTGAAGCTTTCTTT. It codes for CASSLDPDTEAFF. Based on the CDR3 plus reference TRBV11-3 and TRBJ1-1, the full variable domain is EAGVVQSPRYKIIEKKQPVAFWCNPISGHNTLYWYLQNLGQGPELLIRYENEEAVDDSQLPKDRFSAERLKGVDSTLKIQPAELGDSAVYLCASSLDPDTEAFFGQGTRLTVV.

This chain connects TRBV6-5 to TRBJ2-7, with D possibly TRBD2 on 5 matching bases. Trimming took off 5 bases at V and 5 bases at J, with 10 bases between the two ends. The length of the CDR3 is 12 residues. Germline V gene sequence: CDR1 MNHEY, CDR2 SVGAGI. The CDR3 nucleotides read TGTGCCAGCAGTGGACTCGGGCACGAGCAGTACTTC. Its protein is CASSGLGHEQYF.

J is TRBJ1-6 and V is TRBV5-6; no reliable D call. The V gene lost 0 bases and the J gene lost 11 bases, with 9 bases spanning the gap. Per germline, CDR1 SGHDT and CDR2 YYEEEE. The CDR3 extends over 13 amino acids. In DNA form, the CDR3 reads TGTGCCAGCAGCTTGGCGGGTCAAGCACCCCTCCACTTT. Its translation is CASSLAGQAPLHF. Complete variable domain (other parts from reference TRBV5-6 and TRBJ1-6): DAGVTQSPTHLIKTRGQQVTLRCSPKSGHDTVSWYQQALGQGPQFIFQYYEEEERQRGNFPDRFSGHQFPNYSSELNVNALLLGDSALYLCASSLAGQAPLHFGNGTRLTVT.

The chain uses TRBV2 and TRBJ2-3; D is possibly TRBD1 (6 bases). The CDR3 loop spans 15 amino acids. V lost 6 bases to trimming and J lost 0 bases, with 13 bases between them. Germline V gene sequence: CDR1 SNHLY, CDR2 FYNNEI. The DNA for the CDR3 is TGTGCCAGCAGGGATGACAGGCCGAGCACAGATACGCAGTATTTT. This gives the protein CASRDDRPSTDTQYF.

The rearrangement uses TRBV28 and TRBJ2-7; 10 bases match TRBD2. The CDR3 consists of 13 residues. CDR1 and CDR2 from the germline V gene are MDHEN and SYDVKM. Here the CDR3 reads CGSLTSGSYEQYF. The CDR3, as DNA: TGTGGCTCCCTGACTAGCGGGTCCTACGAGCAGTACTTC. The variable domain in full, completed from reference TRBV28 and TRBJ2-7, reads DVKVTQSSRYLVKRTGEKVFLECVQDMDHENMFWYRQDPGLGLRLIYFSYDVKMKEKGDIPEGYSVSREKKERFSLILESASTNQTSMYLCGSLTSGSYEQYFGPGTRLTVT.

The V and J genes are TRBV27 and TRBJ2-7; 9 bases align to TRBD2. Germline CDR1 and CDR2: MNHEY and SMNVEV (reference sequence). Trimming cost V 6 bases and J 5 bases; bases outside gene matches: 20. The CDR3 extends over 18 amino acids. This chain's CDR3 is CASSAYGTSLLEGNEQYF. CDR3 sequence (DNA): TGTGCCAGCAGCGCTTATGGGACTAGCCTACTTGAAGGGAACGAGCAGTACTTC.

Details on this clone: Germline is not matched at one junction end, which may reflect a read error. The chain uses TRBV15 and TRBJ2-7; 9 positions match TRBD2. CDR1 and CDR2 (germline): LNHNV, YYDKDF (reference sequence). The CDR3 length is 15 residues. The CDR3 loop reads CATSGERGVGYEQYF. The CDR3 nucleotides are TGTGCCACCAGCGGAGAGCGGGGGGTCGGGTACGAGCAGTACTTC. Complete variable domain (other parts from reference TRBV15 and TRBJ2-7): DAMVIQNPRYQVTQFGKPVTLSCSQTLNHNVMYWYQQKSSQAPKLLFHYYDKDFNNEADTPDNFQSRRPNTSFCFLDIRSPGLGDTAMYLCATSGERGVGYEQYFGPGTRLTVT.

The chain links TRBV4-3 to TRBJ1-4; D not certain. Germline V gives CDR1 LGHNA, CDR2 YSLEER. V was pared by 1 base and J by 8 bases, with 23 bases between. This CDR3 comprises 18 residues. The CDR3 sequence is CASSQVLMEGWVGEKLFF. In DNA, the CDR3 is TGCGCCAGCAGCCAAGTCCTTATGGAAGGCTGGGTCGGGGAAAAACTGTTTTTT.

This clone has just one count. This chain links TRBV30 with TRBJ1-2; D perhaps matches TRBD1 (6 bases). Germline V lookup: CDR1 GTSNPN, CDR2 SVGIG (reference sequence). Trimming cost V 4 bases and J 6 bases, with 18 bases left between them. The CDR3 is 14 amino acids. The CDR3 DNA reads as TGTGCCTGGAAACCTTTCCCAGGGGCGCATGGCTACACCTTC. This sequence encodes CAWKPFPGAHGYTF.

The chain couples TRBV18 to TRBJ2-5; D not certain. Germline-derived CDR1 and CDR2 are KGHSH and LQKENI. V shed 3 bases and J shed 3 bases, with 8 bases lying between them. The CDR3 length is 13 residues. The CDR3 here is CASSPSTKETQYF. The CDR3 bases are TGTGCCAGCTCACCGTCTACTAAAGAGACCCAGTACTTC.

The chain combines TRBV29-1 with TRBJ2-2; unclear D gene. V dropped 5 bases and J dropped 7 bases, with 11 bases sitting between them. CDR1 SQVTM and CDR2 ANQGSEA come from the germline V gene. This CDR3 has 12 amino acids. In nucleotides, the CDR3 is TGCAGCGTTACTCCCCGGTTCGGGGAGCTGTTTTTT. Translating gives CSVTPRFGELFF.

V is TRBV10-2 and J is TRBJ2-1, with 8 bases lining up with TRBD1. Germline loops: CDR1 WSHSY, CDR2 SAAADI. The CDR3 consists of 18 residues. Germline trimming cut 2 bases from V and 2 bases from J; bases unmatched to any gene: 11. DNA of the CDR3: TGCGCCAGCAGTGAGCCAGCCTTGCGGACAGGGCCCTACAATGAGCAGTTCTTC. Translation gives CASSEPALRTGPYNEQFF.

The rearrangement joins TRBV6-6 to TRBJ1-2; 10 positions match TRBD1. This CDR3 has 16 amino acids. The germline CDR1 and CDR2 sequences are MNHNY and SVGAGI (reference sequence). The trim removed 10 bases at V and 1 base at J, leaving 12 bases unmatched. The CDR3 loop is CATDTPGQGINYGYTF. CDR3 sequence (DNA): TGTGCCACCGATACCCCGGGACAGGGGATTAACTATGGCTACACCTTC.

The rearrangement uses TRBV27 and TRBJ1-4, with 11 nucleotides matching TRBD1. The germline gives CDR1 MNHEY, CDR2 SMNVEV (reference sequence). The CDR3 spans 15 residues. The J segment lost 8 bases and the V segment lost 4 bases, leaving 6 bases of the junction unmatched. The CDR3 loop is CASSSSGQGEEKLFF. Written as DNA, the CDR3 is TGTGCCAGCAGTTCATCGGGACAGGGGGAAGAAAAACTGTTTTTT.

The chain is built from TRBV18 and TRBJ1-2; possibly TRBD1 for D (5 bases). The CDR3 length is 12 residues. Germline V gene data show CDR1 as KGHSH and CDR2 as LQKENI. V was pared by 4 bases and J by 5 bases, with 8 bases between. CDR3 amino acids: CASSQQDYGYTF. CDR3 in DNA: TGTGCCAGCTCACAACAGGATTATGGCTACACCTTC.

The CDR3 loop is CASSSFLEGMSSYEQYF. Written as DNA, the CDR3 is TGTGCCAGCAGCTCATTTCTGGAGGGCATGTCCTCCTACGAGCAGTACTTC. J is TRBJ2-7 and V is TRBV7-9; tentative D call: TRBD2 (6 bases). This CDR3 is built from 17 residues. Germline CDR1 and CDR2: SEHNR and FQNEAQ (reference sequence). Trimming took 4 bases from V and 0 from J, leaving 19 bases between them. Complete variable domain (other parts from reference TRBV7-9 and TRBJ2-7): DTGVSQNPRHKITKRGQNVTFRCDPISEHNRLYWYRQTLGQGPEFLTYFQNEAQLEKSRLLSDRFSAERPKGSFSTLEIQRTEQGDSAMYLCASSSFLEGMSSYEQYFGPGTRLTVT.

The chain links TRBV5-4 to TRBJ1-2, with 7 bases matching TRBD1. This CDR3 is built from 15 residues. Germline V gene sequence: CDR1 SGHNT, CDR2 YYREEE (reference sequence). The V gene end was trimmed by 0 bases and the J gene end by 3 bases; junction bases not matched to a gene: 5. In nucleotides, the CDR3 is TGTGCCAGCAGCTTGGACAGGGGATCCGACTATGGCTACACCTTC. Translating gives CASSLDRGSDYGYTF. Looking up the rest from reference TRBV5-4 and TRBJ1-2 gives the full variable domain: ETGVTQSPTHLIKTRGQQVTLRCSSQSGHNTVSWYQQALGQGPQFIFQYYREEENGRGNFPPRFSGLQFPNYSSELNVNALELDDSALYLCASSLDRGSDYGYTFGSGTRLTVV.

The genes are TRBV11-2 and TRBJ2-3; TRBD2 might be the D (6 bases). This CDR3 contains 16 residues. Trimming pared 1 base from V and 6 bases from J, leaving 17 bases between. CDR1 is SGHAT and CDR2 is FQNNGV in the germline V gene. The CDR3 nucleotides are TGTGCCAGCAGCTTAGCTTGGGGAGGCCCTTCGGATACGCAGTATTTT. Translating gives CASSLAWGGPSDTQYF.

CDR3 nucleotides: TGTGCCAGCAGCATTGACAGGGGGGAGCAGTTCTTC. Its protein product is CASSIDRGEQFF. V gene TRBV9 combines with J gene TRBJ2-1, with 9 bases lining up with TRBD1. The CDR3 sequence is 12 residues long. Germline CDR1 reads SGDLS; CDR2 reads YYNGEE. V lost 4 bases and J lost 10; bases outside the gene matches: 3.

The rearrangement uses TRBV28 and TRBJ1-1; D possibly corresponds to TRBD1 (6 bases). The CDR3 totals 14 residues. Germline V lookup: CDR1 MDHEN, CDR2 SYDVKM. V dropped 6 bases and J dropped 1 base, with 12 bases sitting between them. CDR3 protein: CASRWDNGNTEAFF. For the CDR3, the DNA is TGTGCCAGCAGATGGGACAATGGGAACACTGAAGCTTTCTTT. Together with reference TRBV28 and TRBJ1-1, the CDR3 gives the full variable domain: DVKVTQSSRYLVKRTGEKVFLECVQDMDHENMFWYRQDPGLGLRLIYFSYDVKMKEKGDIPEGYSVSREKKERFSLILESASTNQTSMYLCASRWDNGNTEAFFGQGTRLTVV.

The chain couples TRBV7-8 to TRBJ2-1, with 14 bases lining up with TRBD2. V lost 4 bases, J lost 1 base, and 12 bases stayed unmatched. This CDR3 contains 20 residues. Looked up from germline, CDR1 is SGHVS and CDR2 is FQNEAQ. CDR3 sequence: CASSSGMGLAGVGSYNEQFF. In nucleotides, the CDR3 is TGTGCCAGCAGCTCTGGTATGGGACTAGCGGGAGTTGGGTCCTACAATGAGCAGTTCTTC.